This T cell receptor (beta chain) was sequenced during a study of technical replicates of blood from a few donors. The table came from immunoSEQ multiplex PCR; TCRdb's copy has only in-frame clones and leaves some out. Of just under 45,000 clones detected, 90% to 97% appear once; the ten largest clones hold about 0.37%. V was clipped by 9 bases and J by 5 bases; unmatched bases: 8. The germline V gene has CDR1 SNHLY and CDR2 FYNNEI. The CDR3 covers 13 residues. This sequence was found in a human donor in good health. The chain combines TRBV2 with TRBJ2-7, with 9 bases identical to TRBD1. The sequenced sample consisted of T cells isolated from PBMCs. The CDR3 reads CARMTGGGNEQYF. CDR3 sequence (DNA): TGTGCCAGGATGACAGGGGGGGGAAACGAGCAGTACTTC.